A selection of T cell receptor beta chains follows, all from one sample in a study of tumor-infiltrating lymphocytes in localized non-small cell lung cancer. Generated by immunoSEQ multiplex PCR, the TCRdb table keeps only in-frame clones and is missing some. The profile shows 23,000 or so clones, approximately 59% of them singletons. The material sequenced was lung tumor tissue. These receptors were collected from a human donor with non-small cell lung cancer. CDR3s include the opening cysteine and the closing phenylalanine or tryptophan. D genes are given only for firm matches. Rows may omit the clone size; those that give it use once, few, many or a size class.

cdr3_length	d_call	clone_size	v_call	j_call	cdr3_aa	cdr3_nt
16	NA	NA	TRBV4-1	TRBJ1-2	CASSPRGTSTAYGYTF	TGCGCCAGCAGCCCTAGGGGGACATCTACCGCCTATGGCTACACCTTC
13	NA	once	TRBV7-3	TRBJ2-1	CASSLGSYNEQFF	TGTGCCAGCAGCTTGGGGTCATACAATGAGCAGTTCTTC
18	NA	NA	TRBV7-3	TRBJ2-3	CASSLTAVLDSSTDTQYF	TGTGCCAGCAGCTTAACGGCCGTGCTTGACTCTAGCACAGATACGCAGTATTTT
16	NA	NA	TRBV14	TRBJ2-7	CASSQGLNHQTYEQYF	TGTGCCAGCAGCCAAGGGTTAAATCACCAAACCTACGAGCAGTACTTC
12	NA	NA	TRBV2	TRBJ2-3	CASSGSSDTQYF	TGTGCCAGCAGTGGTAGCTCAGATACGCAGTATTTT
14	TRBD2	NA	TRBV4-2	TRBJ2-2	CASLRLAGTGELFF	TGTGCCAGCTTACGACTAGCGGGGACCGGGGAGCTGTTTTTT
14	NA	NA	TRBV7-9	TRBJ1-1	CASSLFGSNTEAFF	TGTGCCAGCAGCTTATTCGGCAGCAACACTGAAGCTTTCTTT
16	NA	few	TRBV7-9	TRBJ2-1	CASSSTRVGIYNEQFF	TGTGCCAGCAGCTCCACTCGGGTGGGGATTTACAATGAGCAGTTCTTC
14	NA	NA	TRBV29-1	TRBJ2-7	CSVESGTSFGEQYF	TGCAGCGTTGAGTCAGGGACATCCTTCGGGGAGCAGTACTTC
12	TRBD1	NA	TRBV6-6	TRBJ1-1	CASSEGQGEAFF	TGTGCCAGCAGCGAAGGACAGGGGGAGGCTTTCTTT
15	TRBD2	NA	TRBV5-1	TRBJ2-7	CASSYESSSGGQQYF	TGCGCCAGCAGCTACGAATCCTCGTCGGGGGGGCAGCAGTACTTC
12	NA	medium-sized	TRBV6-1	TRBJ2-7	CASSSYTYEQYF	TGTGCCAGCAGTAGTTACACCTACGAGCAGTACTTC